The next 6 T cell receptor beta chains were all read from a single sample in a study of blood T cell repertoires in COVID-19 (dated by TCRdb to about 2020). Library generation was performed with the immunoSEQ multiplex PCR assay. TCRdb obtained this table from immuneACCESS and retained in-frame rearrangements with V and J assigned. These tables miss some clones; where compared with another copy, unresolved V genes account for less than half of the shortfall, and the remainder is unexplained. This sample has approximately 170,000 clones in its table, and approximately 86% of those were observed once. The biggest ten clones account for under 12% of the sample. The sequenced sample was peripheral blood. All receptors come from a woman of 80 years or more with active or convalescent COVID-19.

The chain employs TRBV6-1 and TRBJ2-7; D remains ambiguous. The V end lost 3 bases, the J end lost 3 bases, and 12 bases lay between the germline ends. The CDR3 spans 14 residues. Germline values: CDR1 MNHNS, CDR2 SASEGT. The CDR3 loop is CASSDIRHDYEQYF. DNA of the CDR3: TGTGCCAGCAGTGATATCAGGCATGACTACGAGCAGTACTTC.

This chain links TRBV29-1 with TRBJ2-3; 8 bases map to TRBD2. The CDR3 contains 14 residues. V gave up 6 bases and J gave up 7 bases; unmatched junction bases: 12. Germline lookup yields CDR1 SQVTM and CDR2 ANQGSEA. The CDR3 bases are TGCAGCGTCATACTAGCGACTAGCGACAATACGCAGTATTTT. It specifies CSVILATSDNTQYF.

The CDR3 spells CASSSPDRAGEKLFF. DNA for the CDR3: TGCGCCAGCAGCTCGCCAGACAGGGCTGGGGAAAAACTGTTTTTT. The rearrangement uses TRBV4-1 and TRBJ1-4, with 7 bases matching TRBD1. The CDR3 has 15 residues. Looked up from germline, CDR1 is MGHRA and CDR2 is YSYEKL. V shed 5 bases and J 8 bases; nucleotides not matched to a gene: 11.

This chain connects TRBV19 to TRBJ1-1; TRBD1 matches 9 bases. The CDR3 length is 14 residues. V was pared by 7 bases and J by 4 bases, with 7 bases of the junction left unmatched. Germline V gives CDR1 LNHDA, CDR2 SQIVND (reference sequence). The CDR3, as DNA: TGTGCCAGTACGCGGACAGGGGTCGGCACTGAAGCTTTCTTT. It specifies CASTRTGVGTEAFF.

CDR3 DNA sequence: TGTGCCAGCAGTTGGACAGGGCGGAACACTGAAGCTTTCTTT. This translates into CASSWTGRNTEAFF. The chain combines TRBV6-5 with TRBJ1-1, with TRBD1 identical over 8 bases. The CDR3 totals 14 residues. Germline V gene lookup returns CDR1 MNHEY and CDR2 SVGAGI. V gave up 4 bases and J gave up 1 base; unmatched junction bases: 2.

This rearrangement joins TRBV19 to TRBJ1-2; no reliable D call. Germline V gene sequence: CDR1 LNHDA, CDR2 SQIVND (reference sequence). CDR3 size: 13 residues. V dropped 3 bases and J dropped 5 bases, with 10 bases sitting between them. Written as DNA, the CDR3 is TGTGCCAGTAGTATGTTAGTAGATTATGGCTACACCTTC. Protein product: CASSMLVDYGYTF.